This entry lists 6 T cell receptor beta chains sequenced from one sample in a study of early T cells in non-severe SARS-CoV-2 infection. TCRdb itself ran the 5' RACE reads through MiXCR, one entry per CDR3 protein. The table has some 73,000 distinct CDR3 sequences, approximately 12% seen once. The sample was whole blood. These receptors originate from an adult who was a healthcare worker with PCR-confirmed SARS-CoV-2 infection or an uninfected control (not recorded which).

This clonotype was seen at least ten times. V and J are TRBV5-6 and TRBJ2-5, with 7 bases that match TRBD1. The CDR3 is 15 amino acids. The J segment lost 0 bases and the V segment lost 1 base, leaving 3 bases of the junction unmatched. The germline gives CDR1 SGHDT, CDR2 YYEEEE. The CDR3 reads CASSLLGQYQETQYF. CDR3 bases: TGTGCCAGCAGCTTGCTGGGACAGTACCAAGAGACCCAGTACTTC.

This clonotype appeared many times. The chain is built from TRBV7-6 and TRBJ1-3, with D uncertain. The germline gives CDR1 SGHVS, CDR2 FNYEAQ. V gave up 0 bases and J gave up 0 bases, with 9 bases separating them. CDR3 length: 16 residues. Written as DNA, the CDR3 is TGTGCCAGCAGCTTAGCGCCGGGTTCCTCTGGAAACACCATATATTTT. Encoded protein: CASSLAPGSSGNTIYF.

V is TRBV24-1 and J is TRBJ1-5, with D possibly matching TRBD1 (6 bases). Per the germline V gene, CDR1 is KGHDR and CDR2 is SFDVKD. Between the trimmed V and J ends, which lost 9 bases and 7 bases, there was a span of 15 bases. This CDR3 is built from 13 residues. In nucleotides, the CDR3 is TGTGCCACCCAGAGGGGGGTCGAGCAGCCCCAGCATTTT. The encoded protein is CATQRGVEQPQHF.

As for this clonotype: The junction departs from germline at one end; a sequencing error may be responsible. The chain employs TRBV14 and TRBJ2-7; D gene unclear. Germline-derived CDR1 and CDR2 are SGHDN and FVKESK. There are 12 residues in the CDR3. The CDR3 here is CAGSQSSYEQYF. CDR3 in DNA: TGTGCCGGCAGCCAAAGCTCCTACGAGCAGTACTTC.

This clonotype was detected ten times or more. V and J are TRBV7-9 and TRBJ1-1; 7 bases are a match to TRBD1. With V trimmed by 7 bases and J by 4 bases, 6 bases remained unmatched. Germline V gene lookup returns CDR1 SEHNR and CDR2 FQNEAQ (reference sequence). This CDR3 has 13 residues. The CDR3 is CASTHPGGTEAFF. CDR3 DNA sequence: TGTGCCAGCACCCACCCAGGGGGCACTGAAGCTTTCTTT.

This clonotype was picked up many times. V is TRBV15 and J is TRBJ1-2; no reliable D call. The V end was cut by 0 bases, the J end by 4 bases, with 12 bases between. Per the germline V gene, CDR1 is LNHNV and CDR2 is YYDKDF (reference sequence). The CDR3 runs 15 residues. The CDR3 DNA is TGTGCCACCAGCAGAGAGCTTCGTTCTTCCTATGGCTACACCTTC. Amino acid sequence: CATSRELRSSYGYTF.